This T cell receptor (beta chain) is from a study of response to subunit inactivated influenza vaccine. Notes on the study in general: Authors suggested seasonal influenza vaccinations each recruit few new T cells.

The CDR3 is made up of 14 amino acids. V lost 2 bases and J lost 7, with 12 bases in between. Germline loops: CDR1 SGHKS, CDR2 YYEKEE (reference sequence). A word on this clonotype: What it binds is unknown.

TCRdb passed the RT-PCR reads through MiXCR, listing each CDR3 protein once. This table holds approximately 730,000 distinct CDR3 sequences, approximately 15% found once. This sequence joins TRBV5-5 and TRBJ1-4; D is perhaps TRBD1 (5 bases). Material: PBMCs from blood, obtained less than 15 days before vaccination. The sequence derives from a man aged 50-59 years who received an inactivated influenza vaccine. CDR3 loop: CASSFLGTGEKLFF. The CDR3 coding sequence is TGTGCCAGCAGCTTTTTGGGCACAGGTGAAAAACTGTTTTTT.